Following are 14 T cell receptor beta chains from one sample sequenced in a study of Ad26.COV2.S vaccination and SARS-CoV-2 variants. Treatment in this sample: some 20 received Ad26.COV2.S at low or high dose, single or two shots; roughly five received placebo; per-sample allocation not given. The samples date from day 63 after the first vaccine or placebo injection. The repertoire was sequenced with immunoSEQ multiplex PCR; TCRdb's copy has only in-frame clones and lacks some. In the table there are around 320,000 clones, 70% to 90% of which are singletons. The sequenced sample was peripheral blood, obtained in a trial of Ad26.COV2.S vaccine versus placebo. These receptors came from a person aged 18-65 years who received the Ad26.COV2.S COVID-19 vaccine or a placebo.

V and J are TRBV5-6 and TRBJ1-3; 7 positions agree with TRBD1. The V gene end was trimmed by 2 bases and the J gene end by 0 bases; junction bases not matched to a gene: 5. Germline V gene lookup returns CDR1 SGHDT and CDR2 YYEEEE. The CDR3 contains 16 residues. The CDR3 region is CASSLLDRDSGNTIYF. The CDR3 nucleotides read TGTGCCAGCAGCTTACTCGACAGGGACTCTGGAAACACCATATATTTT.

This chain connects TRBV28 to TRBJ2-7; D not resolved. The CDR3 loop spans 13 amino acids. The V gene lost 5 bases and the J gene lost 3 bases, with 11 bases spanning the gap. Germline CDR1 MDHEN, CDR2 SYDVKM. CDR3 in amino acids: CASSTPAIYEQYF. The CDR3 nucleotides are TGTGCCAGCAGTACCCCAGCGATCTACGAGCAGTACTTC.

This clone was seen only once. This chain links TRBV4-3 with TRBJ2-7; the D is unclear. Germline V lookup: CDR1 LGHNA, CDR2 YSLEER. V lost 4 bases and J 3 bases, leaving 16 bases between the germline ends. The CDR3 runs to 15 residues. Written as DNA, the CDR3 is TGCGCCAGCAGCCTCAGAACAGCGAAATTCTACGAGCAGTACTTC. Translated: CASSLRTAKFYEQYF.

The V and J genes are TRBV5-6 and TRBJ1-1; no clear D gene. V lost 0 bases and J lost 0, with 3 bases in between. There are 13 residues in the CDR3. Germline lookup yields CDR1 SGHDT and CDR2 YYEEEE. Here the CDR3 reads CASSLAVNTEAFF. The CDR3 bases are TGTGCCAGCAGCTTGGCCGTGAACACTGAAGCTTTCTTT.

V and J are TRBV6-5 and TRBJ2-6; the D gene is possibly TRBD1 (6 bases). V lost 5 bases and J lost 4, with 12 bases in between. This CDR3 region has 15 residues. Germline V gives CDR1 MNHEY, CDR2 SVGAGI. CDR3 sequence: CASSKGTSGANVLTF. In DNA, the CDR3 is TGTGCCAGCAGTAAGGGGACATCCGGGGCCAACGTCCTGACTTTC.

This chain joins TRBV5-6 and TRBJ2-6; TRBD1 agrees at 7 bases. The CDR3 sequence is 15 residues long. Germline trimming cut 2 bases from V and 2 bases from J; bases unmatched to any gene: 1. The germline V gene encodes CDR1 SGHDT and CDR2 YYEEEE. The CDR3 reads CASSFDRAGANVLTF. The CDR3 nucleotides are TGTGCCAGCAGCTTTGACAGGGCTGGGGCCAACGTCCTGACTTTC.

The chain carries TRBV18 and TRBJ1-1, with D perhaps TRBD1 (6 bases). Per germline, CDR1 KGHSH and CDR2 LQKENI. The CDR3 loop spans 14 amino acids. V was clipped by 6 bases and J by 8 bases, with 19 bases between them. This CDR3 is CASSQRQESSEAFF. The CDR3 DNA reads TGTGCCAGCTCCCAGAGACAGGAATCCTCCGAAGCTTTCTTT.

V is TRBV5-4 and J is TRBJ2-1, with TRBD2 as a possible D gene (6 bases). CDR1 is SGHNT and CDR2 is YYREEE in the germline V gene (reference sequence). The length of the CDR3 is 15 residues. V was pared by 6 bases and J by 3 bases, with 16 bases between. CDR3 coding DNA: TGTGCCAGCACCCGGGCCCTGGGGGGCTACAATGAGCAGTTCTTC. Translation: CASTRALGGYNEQFF.

This chain joins TRBV9 and TRBJ1-3; 7 bases map to TRBD1. Trimming at V came to 0 bases and at J to 0 bases, leaving 3 bases not matched to a gene. CDR1 and CDR2 from the germline V gene are SGDLS and YYNGEE. This CDR3 has 16 amino acids. CDR3 residues: CASSVAGGTSGNTIYF. The CDR3 DNA reads as TGTGCCAGCAGCGTAGCAGGGGGGACCTCTGGAAACACCATATATTTT.

This clone was counted between two and nine times. The chain combines TRBV30 with TRBJ2-7; possibly TRBD2 for D (6 bases). Germline assignment: CDR1 GTSNPN and CDR2 SVGIG (reference sequence). Between the trimmed V and J ends, which lost 0 bases and 4 bases, there was a span of 19 bases. The CDR3 is 16 residues long. The CDR3 here is CAWSVPGGKQMYEQYF. The CDR3 region has the DNA TGTGCCTGGAGTGTACCCGGGGGAAAGCAAATGTACGAGCAGTACTTC.

The rearrangement joins TRBV5-4 to TRBJ2-4; unclear D gene. The V and J ends lost 0 bases and 3 bases respectively, with 1 base between them. From germline, CDR1 is SGHNT and CDR2 YYREEE (reference sequence). CDR3 size: 12 residues. The CDR3 spells CASSLDKNIQYF. The CDR3 nucleotides read TGTGCCAGCAGCTTGGACAAAAACATTCAGTACTTC.

The rearrangement uses TRBV6-5 and TRBJ2-2, with a possible D match to TRBD1 (5 bases). The germline V gene encodes CDR1 MNHEY and CDR2 SVGAGI. Trimming left V 7 bases short and J 4 bases short, with 10 bases between. The CDR3 runs 13 residues. CDR3 sequence (DNA): TGTGCCAGCAATTCTAGGGGCACCGGGGAGCTGTTTTTT. As protein: CASNSRGTGELFF.

The chain recombines TRBV19 with TRBJ1-5; 8 bases match TRBD1. Germline values: CDR1 LNHDA, CDR2 SQIVND (reference sequence). The V segment lost 7 bases and the J segment 6 bases; nucleotides outside the gene matches: 5. This CDR3 spans 13 amino acids. The CDR3 reads CASTDRVRQPQHF. The CDR3 DNA sequence: TGTGCCAGTACGGACAGGGTTCGTCAGCCCCAGCATTTT.

The V gene is TRBV6-5, the J gene TRBJ1-4, with TRBD1 identical over 7 bases. Per the germline V gene, CDR1 is MNHEY and CDR2 is SVGAGI. CDR3 length equals 15 residues. The J segment lost 7 bases and the V segment lost 0 bases, leaving 5 bases of the junction unmatched. This CDR3 reads CASSYSRQGFEKLFF. For the CDR3, the DNA is TGTGCCAGCAGTTACTCGAGACAGGGATTTGAAAAACTGTTTTTT.